Presented here are 18 T cell receptor beta chains from one specimen sequenced in a study of shared T cell receptors in the human thymus. Data came from immunoSEQ multiplex PCR; TCRdb stores just in-frame clones and leaves some out. The sample has 640,000 or so clones; more than 70% are singletons. This sample also appeared in a second study, on human thymus T cells.

Material for sequencing was thymocytes. The receptor set was obtained from a boy younger than two with a congenital heart defect.

This clone has a handful of counts. An end of the junction does not agree with germline; a read error may underlie this. This chain joins TRBV19 and TRBJ2-1; 13 bases line up with TRBD2. There are 14 residues in the CDR3. Per germline, CDR1 LNHDA and CDR2 SQIVND (reference sequence). CDR3: CASSMGVGLAGEIF. DNA of the CDR3: TGTGCCAGTAGTATGGGGGTCGGACTAGCGGGGGAAATCTTC.

J is TRBJ1-1 and V is TRBV19; a possible D gene is TRBD1 (6 bases). V was pared by 3 bases and J by 4 bases, with 12 bases between. CDR3 length: 14 residues. Germline-derived CDR1 and CDR2 are LNHDA and SQIVND (reference sequence). CDR3 bases: TGTGCCAGTAGTATTATTCTCAGGGGCACTGAAGCTTTCTTT. Encoded protein: CASSIILRGTEAFF. The full variable domain, completed using reference TRBV19 and TRBJ1-1, is DGGITQSPKYLFRKEGQNVTLSCEQNLNHDAMYWYRQDPGQGLRLIYYSQIVNDFQKGDIAEGYSVSREKKESFPLTVTSAQKNPTAFYLCASSIILRGTEAFFGQGTRLTVV.

The rearrangement links TRBV5-1 to TRBJ2-1; TRBD2 aligns across 14 bases. V dropped 0 bases and J dropped 6; count of bases not matched to a gene: 5. The CDR3 consists of 17 residues. Germline CDR1 reads SGHRS; CDR2 reads YFSETQ. The CDR3 DNA sequence: TGCGCCAGCAGCTTGGGGTCCGGGACTAGCGGGAGCAATGAGCAGTTCTTC. It yields the protein CASSLGSGTSGSNEQFF. The entire variable domain, with the rest obtained from reference TRBV5-1 and TRBJ2-1, is as follows: KAGVTQTPRYLIKTRGQQVTLSCSPISGHRSVSWYQQTPGQGLQFLFEYFSETQRNKGNFPGRFSGRQFSNSRSEMNVSTLELGDSALYLCASSLGSGTSGSNEQFFGPGTRLTVL.

The chain employs TRBV5-8 and TRBJ1-1; D is perhaps TRBD1 (5 bases). Trimming stripped 9 bases from V and 4 bases from J, with 37 bases between. Germline V CDR1 and CDR2: SGHTS, YDEGEE. The CDR3 runs to 20 residues. CDR3 loop: CANLCQQERGRVMWGTEAFF. The CDR3 bases are TGTGCCAACTTATGCCAGCAAGAAAGGGGAAGGGTGATGTGGGGCACTGAAGCTTTCTTT.

V gene TRBV19 combines with J gene TRBJ2-2; 10 bases fit TRBD1. CDR1 and CDR2 from the germline V gene are LNHDA and SQIVND (reference sequence). The CDR3 extends over 16 amino acids. The trim removed 7 bases at V and 4 bases at J, leaving 9 bases unmatched. CDR3 nucleotides: TGTGCCAGTACCTCCGGGACAGGGGTAGGCACCGGGGAGCTGTTTTTT. Translating gives CASTSGTGVGTGELFF.

The chain carries TRBV5-1 and TRBJ1-1, with 8 bases lining up with TRBD1. V was pared by 4 bases and J by 5 bases, with 10 bases of the junction left unmatched. Germline V gene lookup returns CDR1 SGHRS and CDR2 YFSETQ. CDR3 length: 15 residues. The CDR3 spells CASSPGQGRLTEAFF. For the CDR3, the DNA is TGCGCCAGCAGCCCAGGACAGGGACGGTTGACTGAAGCTTTCTTT. The entire variable domain, with the rest obtained from reference TRBV5-1 and TRBJ1-1, is as follows: KAGVTQTPRYLIKTRGQQVTLSCSPISGHRSVSWYQQTPGQGLQFLFEYFSETQRNKGNFPGRFSGRQFSNSRSEMNVSTLELGDSALYLCASSPGQGRLTEAFFGQGTRLTVV.

Only a few counts were recorded for this clone. V gene TRBV4-3 combines with J gene TRBJ1-2; 10 bases agree with TRBD1. V trimming: 2 bases; J trimming: 0 bases; junction bases outside the gene matches: 6. CDR1 is LGHNA and CDR2 is YSLEER in the germline V gene. This CDR3 comprises 17 residues. This CDR3 is CASSQRDRGPTNYGYTF. The CDR3 region has the DNA TGCGCCAGCAGCCAACGGGACAGGGGACCTACTAACTATGGCTACACCTTC.

The genes are TRBV5-4 and TRBJ1-2; D not resolved. The CDR3 spans 15 residues. From germline, CDR1 is SGHNT and CDR2 YYREEE (reference sequence). Deletions cut 4 bases from V and 5 bases from J, with 18 bases between. CDR3: CASSPTRGFGYGYTF. DNA of the CDR3: TGTGCCAGCAGCCCCACTCGCGGGTTCGGGTATGGCTACACCTTC.

V gene TRBV15 combines with J gene TRBJ2-3; the D is unclear. The CDR3 length is 15 residues. The germline CDR1 and CDR2 sequences are LNHNV and YYDKDF (reference sequence). Trimming cost V 0 bases and J 3 bases, with 10 bases left between them. The CDR3 spells CATSRDELKTDTQYF. In DNA form, the CDR3 reads TGTGCCACCAGCAGAGATGAGTTGAAGACAGATACGCAGTATTTT. Full variable domain (missing parts from reference TRBV15 and TRBJ2-3): DAMVIQNPRYQVTQFGKPVTLSCSQTLNHNVMYWYQQKSSQAPKLLFHYYDKDFNNEADTPDNFQSRRPNTSFCFLDIRSPGLGDTAMYLCATSRDELKTDTQYFGPGTRLTVL.

The DNA of the CDR3 is TGTGCCAGCAGTGAGGGACAGGTCTCCTACGAGCAGTACTTC. This gives the protein CASSEGQVSYEQYF. V and J are TRBV6-1 and TRBJ2-7; 8 bases match TRBD1. V shed 3 bases and J 0 bases; nucleotides not matched to a gene: 1. This CDR3 region has 14 residues. Per the germline V gene, CDR1 is MNHNS and CDR2 is SASEGT.

V gene TRBV11-3 combines with J gene TRBJ2-1; 7 bases match TRBD1. With 5 bases clipped from V and 4 bases from J, the junction kept 14 bases outside the gene matches. This CDR3 contains 17 residues. From germline, CDR1 is SGHNT and CDR2 YENEEA. CDR3 DNA sequence: TGTGCCAGCAGCCCTAGGACAGGACTGCTGGGATACAATGAGCAGTTCTTC. Its translation is CASSPRTGLLGYNEQFF. Looking up the rest from reference TRBV11-3 and TRBJ2-1 gives the full variable domain: EAGVVQSPRYKIIEKKQPVAFWCNPISGHNTLYWYLQNLGQGPELLIRYENEEAVDDSQLPKDRFSAERLKGVDSTLKIQPAELGDSAVYLCASSPRTGLLGYNEQFFGPGTRLTVL.

This chain joins TRBV18 and TRBJ1-1, with no clear D. Trimming shortened V by 6 bases and J by 5 bases, and 16 bases separated the two germline ends. CDR3 length: 14 amino acids. CDR1 and CDR2 (germline): KGHSH, LQKENI. Here the CDR3 reads CASSLRPEATEAFF. The CDR3 coding sequence is TGTGCCAGCTCCCTCCGACCCGAGGCAACTGAAGCTTTCTTT.

The V call is TRBV7-9, the J call TRBJ1-6; 7 nucleotides match TRBD1. The CDR3 runs to 13 residues. The germline CDR1 and CDR2 sequences are SEHNR and FQNEAQ (reference sequence). J lost 10 bases, V lost 5 bases, and 5 bases had no gene match. The CDR3, as DNA: TGTGCCAGCAGCCCGACAGGGTACTCACCCCTCCACTTT. Residues: CASSPTGYSPLHF.

The chain carries TRBV5-1 and TRBJ1-6; the D gene is possibly TRBD1 (5 bases). The CDR3 contains 14 residues. Looked up from germline, CDR1 is SGHRS and CDR2 is YFSETQ. The germline V and J ends were trimmed by 4 bases and 8 bases, with 13 bases remaining between them. In DNA form, the CDR3 reads TGCGCCAGCAGCCCCCAGGGTCGAGATTCACCCCTCCACTTT. Protein sequence: CASSPQGRDSPLHF. The variable domain in full, completed from reference TRBV5-1 and TRBJ1-6, reads KAGVTQTPRYLIKTRGQQVTLSCSPISGHRSVSWYQQTPGQGLQFLFEYFSETQRNKGNFPGRFSGRQFSNSRSEMNVSTLELGDSALYLCASSPQGRDSPLHFGNGTRLTVT.

The chain employs TRBV4-3 and TRBJ1-4, with 9 bases fitting TRBD1. V was pared by 3 bases and J by 6 bases, with 5 bases of the junction left unmatched. Germline assignment: CDR1 LGHNA and CDR2 YSLEER. The CDR3 is made up of 15 amino acids. The CDR3 sequence: CASSQPGQGDEKLFF. The CDR3 nucleotides are TGCGCCAGCAGCCAGCCGGGACAGGGCGATGAAAAACTGTTTTTT.

The chain carries TRBV7-2 and TRBJ2-7; the match to TRBD1 covers 10 bases. The trim removed 0 bases at V and 7 bases at J, leaving 6 bases unmatched. The CDR3 extends over 15 amino acids. Germline assignment: CDR1 SGHTA and CDR2 FQGNSA. Here the CDR3 DNA reads TGTGCCAGCAGCTTAGCGACAGGGGGCAATGGGGAGCAGTACTTC. It yields the protein CASSLATGGNGEQYF.

The chain joins TRBV9 to TRBJ2-2; a possible D gene is TRBD1 (5 bases). Trimming took off 0 bases at V and 1 base at J, with 10 bases between the two ends. CDR1 is SGDLS, CDR2 YYNGEE, per germline. The CDR3 length is 16 residues. CDR3: CASSVGQQENTGELFF. The CDR3, as DNA: TGTGCCAGCAGCGTAGGGCAACAGGAGAACACCGGGGAGCTGTTTTTT. The complete variable domain, with remaining parts taken from reference TRBV9 and TRBJ2-2, reads DSGVTQTPKHLITATGQRVTLRCSPRSGDLSVYWYQQSLDQGLQFLIQYYNGEERAKGNILERFSAQQFPDLHSELNLSSLELGDSALYFCASSVGQQENTGELFFGEGSRLTVL.

Here the CDR3 DNA reads TGTGCCAGCAGAGCCACAGGGACCATGAACACTGAAGCTTTCTTT. Protein: CASRATGTMNTEAFF. The chain couples TRBV2 to TRBJ1-1; weak D call: TRBD1 (6 bases). This CDR3 has 15 residues. The germline V gene encodes CDR1 SNHLY and CDR2 FYNNEI. V dropped 6 bases and J dropped 0 bases, with 14 bases sitting between them.